This TCR beta chain appears in the sequencing data of a study of shared clonotypes between healthy human individuals. Study in general: Participating donors consisted of a couple of women and three men aged 18 to 49.

This CDR3 comprises 14 residues. Trimming took 4 bases from V and 2 from J, leaving 10 bases between them. CDR1 is SNHLY and CDR2 is FYNNEI in the germline V gene. The study enrolled healthy HIV-negative adults without recent acute infections or vaccinations as donors. An even split of each subset's genomic DNA across several immunoSEQ plates was performed. Generated by immunoSEQ multiplex PCR, the TCRdb table keeps only in-frame clones and is missing some. The sample has roughly 490,000 clones; around 79% are singletons. The receptor was derived from a woman in her thirties or forties in good health. Some clones in this sample may be carry-over from other donors' samples. Sequencing was performed on PBMCs. The V call is TRBV2, the J call TRBJ2-3; no reliable D call. For the CDR3, the DNA is TGTGCCAGCAGTGGCCGCCTCGCCACAGATACGCAGTATTTT. Its translation is CASSGRLATDTQYF.